This TCR beta chain was identified in a study of metastatic and nonmetastatic thyroid tumors. About the research overall: Thyroid patients, malignant and benign, had repertoires compared across blood and tumor or nodule tissue.

This clone was recorded only once. The junction departs from the called germline gene at one end, perhaps through a read error. The CDR3 runs 13 residues. Germline V CDR1 and CDR2: DFQATT, SNEGSKA (reference sequence). Authors' processing steps: The study built a papillary thyroid cancer distant-metastasis classifier from CDR3 differences across clinicopathological groups. TCRdb used MiXCR to call clones anew from the PCR reads. The V and J calls here are based on TCRdb, not the publication. The table shows about 30,000 clones, with roughly 25% occurring only once. All patients were untreated before thyroid surgery.

V is TRBV20-1 and J is TRBJ1-1; no reliable D call. This sequence originates from a female donor with papillary thyroid cancer or a benign thyroid nodule (not recorded which). Some clones in this sample may be carry-over from other donors' samples. Source material: blood. DNA of the CDR3: TGTAGTGTCACCCGAAGCAGTAACACTGAAGCTTTCTTT. It specifies CSVTRSSNTEAFF.